A single sample is the source of the 19 T cell receptor beta chains below, sequenced in a study of cytomegalovirus exposure and HLA in healthy donors. Researchers ran the PCR with 60 Vbeta and 13 Jbeta primers. The table came from immunoSEQ multiplex PCR; TCRdb's copy has only in-frame clones and leaves some out. Of roughly 110,000 clones listed, approximately 82% were seen once; the top ten hold 2.5%. The sample consisted of PBMCs. The receptors derive from a man in his forties in good health and CMV-seronegative.

This chain joins TRBV27 and TRBJ2-5; 9 bases are shared with TRBD2. The CDR3 length is 13 residues. V shed 10 bases, J shed 2 bases, and the junction held 5 bases outside the gene matches. The germline V gene encodes CDR1 MNHEY and CDR2 SMNVEV (reference sequence). CDR3 nucleotides: TGTGCCACCCGACTAGCGGATCAAGAGACCCAGTACTTC. This encodes CATRLADQETQYF.

The chain uses TRBV15 and TRBJ2-3; maybe TRBD2 (6 bases). Trimming pared 1 base from V and 1 base from J, leaving 12 bases between. Germline lookup yields CDR1 LNHNV and CDR2 YYDKDF (reference sequence). The CDR3 contains 16 residues. The CDR3 bases are TGTGCCACCAGCAGAGGGACTGGAGGGGGCACAGATACGCAGTATTTT. Amino acids: CATSRGTGGGTDTQYF.

The chain uses TRBV12-5 and TRBJ1-2; D is uncertain. The CDR3 has 13 amino acids. From germline, CDR1 is LGHNT and CDR2 FRNRAP. V lost 1 base, J lost 4 bases, and 7 bases lay in between. CDR3 in DNA: TGTGCTAGTGGTTTGGCAGGTGTCTATGGCTACACCTTC. Its protein product is CASGLAGVYGYTF.

The chain combines TRBV9 with TRBJ2-3; 11 nucleotides agree with TRBD2. Losses at the gene ends were 4 bases for V and 6 bases for J; bases not matched to a gene: 7. Germline CDR1 and CDR2: SGDLS and YYNGEE. The CDR3 covers 15 residues. The CDR3, as DNA: TGTGCCAGCAGCTTATTAGCGGGGGGGCTGGATACGCAGTATTTT. It codes for CASSLLAGGLDTQYF.

The chain couples TRBV13 to TRBJ2-3; 10 bases map to TRBD2. CDR3 length equals 15 residues. In germline, CDR1 is PRHDT, CDR2 FYEKMQ (reference sequence). Trimming took 3 bases from V and 4 from J; bases not matched to a gene: 4. CDR3 DNA: TGTGCCAGCAGCTTTGGACTAGCGGCCTCAGATACGCAGTATTTT. Translated: CASSFGLAASDTQYF.

The chain carries TRBV4-2 and TRBJ2-1, with a weak D call TRBD2 (6 bases). V shed 4 bases and J shed 3 bases, with 13 bases lying between them. There are 15 residues in the CDR3. Germline assignment: CDR1 LGHNA and CDR2 YNFKEQ. CDR3 residues: CASSLPGGDYNEQFF. DNA for the CDR3: TGTGCCAGCAGCCTCCCCGGCGGGGACTACAATGAGCAGTTCTTC.

The chain carries TRBV11-2 and TRBJ2-7, with TRBD2 as a possible D gene (7 bases). The CDR3 extends over 12 amino acids. Trimming left V 11 bases short and J 2 bases short, with 13 bases between. CDR1 and CDR2 from the germline V gene are SGHAT and FQNNGV. CDR3 sequence: CASGRGTYEQYF. The CDR3 nucleotides are TGTGCCTCAGGGAGGGGGACCTACGAGCAGTACTTC.

This clone came up once. The rearrangement links TRBV11-1 to TRBJ2-5, with 7 bases identical to TRBD1. V lost 5 bases to trimming and J lost 4 bases; unmatched junction nucleotides: 4. Germline lookup yields CDR1 SGHAT and CDR2 FQDESV (reference sequence). CDR3 size: 13 residues. CDR3 coding DNA: TGTGCCAGCAGCCGGAACAGGGGAGAGACCCAGTACTTC. It codes for CASSRNRGETQYF.

The chain carries TRBV5-8 and TRBJ2-1; tentatively, D is TRBD2 (5 bases). The CDR3 has 15 residues. Trimming removed 0 bases at V and 7 bases at J, with 14 bases between. From germline, CDR1 is SGHTS and CDR2 YDEGEE. DNA for the CDR3: TGTGCCAGCAGCTTGGAGGGCTACCGGAGGAATGAGCAGTTCTTC. Translated, it gives CASSLEGYRRNEQFF.

The chain joins TRBV19 to TRBJ1-2, with 7 bases fitting TRBD1. Germline lookup yields CDR1 LNHDA and CDR2 SQIVND (reference sequence). The CDR3 runs 13 residues. J lost 6 bases, V lost 3 bases, and 4 bases had no gene match. Here the CDR3 DNA reads TGTGCCAGTAGTATCGGACAGGAGGATGGCTACACCTTC. Translating it yields CASSIGQEDGYTF.

This rearrangement joins TRBV18 to TRBJ2-1; tentatively, D is TRBD2 (6 bases). Trimming pared 2 bases from V and 0 bases from J, leaving 14 bases between. Germline CDR1 and CDR2: KGHSH and LQKENI. This CDR3 contains 17 residues. In nucleotides, the CDR3 is TGTGCCAGCTCACCAATCGGGACTGCCGACTCCTACAATGAGCAGTTCTTC. Encoded protein: CASSPIGTADSYNEQFF.

This clone appeared a single time. The chain recombines TRBV5-3 with TRBJ2-1; the D gene is possibly TRBD2 (6 bases). TRBV5-3 is an ORF; its function is uncertain. V gave up 5 bases and J gave up 0 bases, with 9 bases separating them. The CDR3 spans 14 residues. The CDR3 nucleotides are TGTGCCAGAAGTCGGGGGAGCTCCTACAATGAGCAGTTCTTC. It translates to CARSRGSSYNEQFF.

This chain connects TRBV6-1 to TRBJ2-3; unclear D gene. Germline V gene data show CDR1 as MNHNS and CDR2 as SASEGT. CDR3 size: 13 residues. Trimming shortened V by 8 bases and J by 1 base, and 10 bases separated the two germline ends. In nucleotides, the CDR3 is TGTGCCAGCCAGACCCGGGGCACAGATACGCAGTATTTT. It encodes CASQTRGTDTQYF.

The rearrangement uses TRBV19 and TRBJ2-2; 9 bases are a match to TRBD2. The V and J ends lost 3 bases and 2 bases, in that order; junction bases with no gene match: 4. The CDR3 extends over 16 amino acids. Germline CDR1 and CDR2: LNHDA and SQIVND (reference sequence). CDR3 protein: CASSIGGGANTGELFF. The CDR3 DNA follows: TGTGCCAGTAGTATCGGCGGGGGGGCTAACACCGGGGAGCTGTTTTTT.

The V gene is TRBV10-3, the J gene TRBJ1-4; D may be TRBD1 (5 bases). Looked up from germline, CDR1 is ENHRY and CDR2 is SYGVKD. The ends were cut back, 8 bases at V and 3 bases at J, with 16 bases in the middle. CDR3 length: 15 amino acids. CDR3 region: CAIGDPGIANEKLFF. DNA for the CDR3: TGTGCCATCGGAGACCCAGGGATTGCTAATGAAAAACTGTTTTTT.

This clone was detected once. In the same sample, other DNA sequences code for this CDR3. The CDR3 loop is CASSFSGGQETQYF. The CDR3 nucleotides are TGCGCCAGCAGCTTTAGCGGGGGCCAAGAGACCCAGTACTTC. The chain joins TRBV5-1 to TRBJ2-5; 9 nucleotides align to TRBD2. Germline loops: CDR1 SGHRS, CDR2 YFSETQ. This CDR3 comprises 14 residues. J lost 1 base, V lost 2 bases, and 0 bases had no gene match.

The chain links TRBV11-2 to TRBJ2-2, with 8 bases matching TRBD1. V trimming: 7 bases; J trimming: 8 bases; junction bases outside the gene matches: 9. The CDR3 has 14 amino acids. The germline V gene has CDR1 SGHAT and CDR2 FQNNGV. Here the CDR3 DNA reads TGTGCCAGCACCACACAAGGGACAGGTGGGGAGCTGTTTTTT. Translation: CASTTQGTGGELFF.

V and J are TRBV7-6 and TRBJ2-7, with D perhaps matching TRBD1 (6 bases). This CDR3 spans 15 amino acids. Germline V lookup: CDR1 SGHVS, CDR2 FNYEAQ. The ends were cut back, 2 bases at V and 2 bases at J, with 13 bases in the middle. For the CDR3, the DNA is TGTGCCAGCAGCTTACGGTGGGACACCACCTACGAGCAGTACTTC. Amino acids: CASSLRWDTTYEQYF. The entire variable domain, with the rest obtained from reference TRBV7-6 and TRBJ2-7, is as follows: GAGVSQSPRYKVTKRGQDVALRCDPISGHVSLYWYRQALGQGPEFLTYFNYEAQQDKSGLPNDRFSAERPEGSISTLTIQRTEQRDSAMYRCASSLRWDTTYEQYFGPGTRLTVT.

The chain uses TRBV11-1 and TRBJ2-3, with D possibly matching TRBD1 (6 bases). Trimming took off 0 bases at V and 2 bases at J, with 12 bases between the two ends. There are 16 residues in the CDR3. Germline V gene lookup returns CDR1 SGHAT and CDR2 FQDESV (reference sequence). CDR3 sequence reads: CASSLAEQGPTDTQYF. The CDR3 DNA is TGTGCCAGCAGCTTAGCCGAACAGGGACCCACAGATACGCAGTATTTT.